The clone carrying this T cell receptor beta chain was observed a handful of times. Its antigen is as yet unknown. Data came from immunoSEQ multiplex PCR; TCRdb stores just in-frame clones and leaves some out. The data show around 76,000 clones, with more than 75% seen just once and 5.8% held by the top ten. As for time point: blood 2 weeks post-SBRT. The treatment denotes: 15 Gy SBRT to primary tumor, nephrectomy 4 weeks later. This entry comes from a study of radiation and T cells in renal cell carcinoma. CDR1 is SGHDN and CDR2 is FVKESK in the germline V gene. V dropped 4 bases and J dropped 5 bases, with 9 bases sitting between them. The CDR3 runs 12 residues. Study conclusions and caveats: From baseline, blood top tumor clonotypes peaked at 2 weeks post-radiation.

The TCR sequence derives from a man aged 55 to 70 with renal cell carcinoma. The rearrangement links TRBV14 to TRBJ2-7; D remains unclear. The specimen was blood, collected from a patient whose treatment included radiotherapy and nephrectomy. The CDR3 nucleotides are TGTGCCAGCAGCCTCCGAGGTGACGAGCAGTACTTC. Amino acid sequence: CASSLRGDEQYF.